Described below is a single T cell receptor (beta chain) sequence and its context. In the authors' methods: How many nucleated cells were present was estimated from reference gene primer amplification. TCRdb keeps only in-frame clones here, not all; method: immunoSEQ multiplex PCR. V, J and clone size reflect that table, while D and trimming were determined from the DNA. There are just under 350,000 clones in the sample; around four fifths occur only once, and around 3% lies in the top ten. The sample comes from a study of blood T cell repertoires in COVID-19. The overall study: Acute and convalescent COVID-19 samples came from the United States, Italy and Spain. T cells, B-cell-depleted T cells, or PBMCs provided the cDNA or gDNA that served as material.

The sequenced sample consisted of peripheral blood. The sequence derives from a man in his thirties or forties with active or convalescent COVID-19.

Here the CDR3 DNA reads TGTGCCAGTCAAACGGACAGCTCCTACGAGCAGTACTTC. Protein sequence: CASQTDSSYEQYF. This chain links TRBV6-5 with TRBJ2-7; tentative D call: TRBD1 (6 bases). CDR1 and CDR2 (germline): MNHEY, SVGAGI. This CDR3 spans 13 amino acids. The ends were cut back, 9 bases at V and 0 bases at J, with 12 bases in the middle.